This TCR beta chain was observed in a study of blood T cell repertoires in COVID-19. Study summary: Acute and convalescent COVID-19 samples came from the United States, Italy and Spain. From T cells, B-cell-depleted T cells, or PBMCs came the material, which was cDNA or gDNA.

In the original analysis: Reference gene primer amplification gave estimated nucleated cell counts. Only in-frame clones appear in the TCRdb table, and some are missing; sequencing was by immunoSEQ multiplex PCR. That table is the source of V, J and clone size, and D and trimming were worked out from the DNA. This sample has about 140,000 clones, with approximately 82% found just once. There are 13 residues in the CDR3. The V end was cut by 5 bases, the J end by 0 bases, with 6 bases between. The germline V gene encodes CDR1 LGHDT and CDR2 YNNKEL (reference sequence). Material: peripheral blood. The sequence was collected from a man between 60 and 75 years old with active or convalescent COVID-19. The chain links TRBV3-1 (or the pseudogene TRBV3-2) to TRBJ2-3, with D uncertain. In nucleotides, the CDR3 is TGTGCCAGCAGCGATACTAGCACAGATACGCAGTATTTT. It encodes CASSDTSTDTQYF.